The TCR beta chain described here comes from a study of Tregs in tolerant kidney transplant recipients. Trimming cost V 7 bases and J 2 bases, with 15 bases left between them. The CDR3 totals 13 residues. Germline V gene sequence: CDR1 SQVTM, CDR2 ANQGSEA. Clones were sequenced by immunoSEQ multiplex PCR, and TCRdb holds only the in-frame ones, with some missing. This sample has more than 60,000 clones, with 85% to 90% found just once. The TCR comes from a human donor who received a combined kidney and bone marrow transplant. The source was CD4+ T cells from blood, collected before the transplant. The rearrangement links TRBV29-1 to TRBJ2-7; D may be TRBD2 (6 bases). CDR3 DNA sequence: TGCAGCGCACGGGGCCCGGGGGCCTACGAGCAGTACTTC. As protein: CSARGPGAYEQYF.